The entry below gives a single TCR beta chain sequence along with its context. This entry is derived from a study of T cells after yellow fever vaccination. MiXCR was run by TCRdb on the 5' RACE reads, yielding one entry per CDR3 protein. The sample has hundreds of thousands of distinct CDR3 sequences, about 3.5% seen once; the top ten hold around 20%. V lost 5 bases, J lost 8 bases, and 16 bases lay in between. Germline values: CDR1 LNHDA, CDR2 SQIVND (reference sequence). This CDR3 spans 14 amino acids. This chain links TRBV19 with TRBJ2-1; D is unresolved. This receptor was identified in a man between 18 and 29 years old who received the YFV17D yellow fever vaccine. The sequences come from PBMCs, collected on the day of the yellow fever booster vaccination. The CDR3 protein is CASSPDRYKDEQFF. Here the CDR3 DNA reads TGTGCCAGTAGTCCTGACCGGTACAAGGATGAGCAGTTCTTC.